This is a list of T cell receptor beta chains from one sample in a study of human T cells and chemical hapten exposure. From the RACE reads, TCRdb called clonotypes with MiXCR, one entry per CDR3 protein. The data hold 90,000 to 110,000 distinct CDR3 sequences, with more than 7% observed a single time. Source: whole blood, taken in connection with sensitization to the hapten diphenylcyclopropenone (DPC). These receptors were taken from a woman in her thirties or forties with alopecia areata. Some clones in this sample may be carry-over from other donors' samples. CDR3s include the opening cysteine and the closing phenylalanine or tryptophan. A D gene is named only where the DNA matches it firmly. Expanded clones get a size class; other rows say once, few or many, or leave the size out.

j_call | cdr3_length | d_call | clone_size | v_call | cdr3_aa | cdr3_nt
TRBJ1-5 | 16 | TRBD1 | NA | TRBV4-2 | CASSQERGHSNQPQHF | TGTGCCAGCAGCCAAGAGAGGGGGCATAGCAATCAGCCCCAGCATTTT
TRBJ2-2 | 18 | TRBD2 | many | TRBV7-2 | CASIPPGSGGPGTGELFF | TGTGCCAGCATCCCCCCGGGTAGCGGGGGGCCGGGCACCGGGGAGCTGTTTTTT
TRBJ2-7 | 14 | TRBD1 | NA | TRBV6-1 | CASKGDRLVNEQYF | TGTGCCAGCAAGGGGGACAGGTTGGTCAACGAGCAGTACTTC
TRBJ2-7 | 11 | NA | few | TRBV7-2 | CASSPGSEQYF | TGTGCCAGCAGCCCTGGCTCCGAGCAGTACTTC
TRBJ1-2 | 15 | NA | few | TRBV7-9 | CASSLDSVHNYGYTF | TGTGCCAGCAGCTTAGACAGCGTTCATAACTATGGCTACACCTTC
TRBJ2-3 | 11 | NA | NA | TRBV7-9 | CASCPTDTQYF | TGTGCCAGTTGCCCCACAGATACGCAGTATTTT
TRBJ1-6 | 14 | NA | NA | TRBV5-5 | CASSNPPESSPLHF | TGTGCCAGCAGCAATCCCCCGGAGAGTTCACCCCTCCACTTT
TRBJ2-4 | 18 | TRBD2 | NA | TRBV10-2 | CASRTGTSGALAKNIQYF | TGCGCCAGCAGGACCGGGACTAGCGGGGCGCTAGCCAAAAACATTCAGTACTTC
TRBJ2-1 | 12 | NA | many | TRBV5-1 | CASSLDHNEQFF | TGCGCCAGCAGCTTGGACCACAATGAGCAGTTCTTC
TRBJ2-7 | 14 | NA | NA | TRBV6-2/TRBV6-3 | CASSDAGGTYEQYF | TGTGCCAGCAGTGATGCCGGGGGTACCTACGAGCAGTACTTC
TRBJ2-3 | 15 | TRBD2 | few | TRBV6-5 | CASSYKGLGTDTQYF | TGTGCCAGCAGTTATAAGGGACTAGGCACAGATACGCAGTATTTT
TRBJ2-3 | 17 | TRBD2 | NA | TRBV12-3/TRBV12-4 | CASSRTSGGASTDTQYF | TGTGCCAGCAGTCGGACTAGCGGGGGGGCTAGCACAGATACGCAGTATTTT
TRBJ1-2 | 12 | NA | many | TRBV6-5 | CASSTRQSGYTF | TGTGCCAGCAGTACCCGACAGTCTGGCTACACCTTC
TRBJ2-1 | 12 | NA | few | TRBV11-2 | CASSPEGNEQFF | TGTGCCAGCAGCCCAGAGGGGAATGAGCAGTTCTTC
TRBJ2-7 | 17 | NA | many | TRBV27 | CASSLRPGAGGSYEQYF | TGTGCCAGCAGTTTAAGGCCGGGAGCAGGGGGCTCCTACGAGCAGTACTTC
TRBJ2-5 | 14 | NA | NA | TRBV9 | CASSVGQYQETQYF | TGTGCCAGCAGCGTAGGCCAGTACCAAGAGACCCAGTACTTC